One and the same sample provided the 23 T cell receptor beta chains below, sequenced in a study of T cell responses to AZD1222 COVID-19 vaccine. Profiled with immunoSEQ multiplex PCR; TCRdb holds only in-frame clones, not every one. The sample lists about 140,000 clones, 92% occurring once. Material: peripheral blood, obtained on day 0 of AZD1222 vaccination. These receptor sequences come from an adult in good health.

The CDR3 region is CAFWGLAGETYNEQFF. DNA of the CDR3: TGTGCCTTCTGGGGACTAGCGGGAGAAACCTACAATGAGCAGTTCTTC. The J gene is TRBJ2-1, the V gene TRBV30; 14 bases line up with TRBD2. Trimming cost V 7 bases and J 2 bases; bases outside gene matches: 7. Germline V gene data show CDR1 as GTSNPN and CDR2 as SVGIG (reference sequence). The CDR3 totals 16 residues. The full variable domain, with the rest looked up from reference TRBV30 and TRBJ2-1, is SQTIHQWPATLVQPVGSPLSLECTVEGTSNPNLYWYRQAAGRGLQLLFYSVGIGQISSEVPQNLSASRPQDRQFILSSKKLLLSDSGFYLCAFWGLAGETYNEQFFGPGTRLTVL.

This clone has only one observation. V and J are TRBV27 and TRBJ1-2; D might be TRBD1 (5 bases). This CDR3 has 14 amino acids. CDR1 is MNHEY and CDR2 is SMNVEV in the germline V gene (reference sequence). Trimming removed 4 bases from V and 6 bases from J, with 15 bases in between. Written as DNA, the CDR3 is TGTGCCAGCAGTTCCCACACAGGAATCCATGGCTACACCTTC. Protein product: CASSSHTGIHGYTF.

The V call is TRBV30, the J call TRBJ2-1; 11 bases line up with TRBD1. Per the germline V gene, CDR1 is GTSNPN and CDR2 is SVGIG (reference sequence). The J segment lost 10 bases and the V segment lost 0 bases, leaving 11 bases of the junction unmatched. The CDR3 loop spans 16 amino acids. CDR3 sequence (DNA): TGTGCCTGGAGTGTAGGGGTTGGACAGGGGGCTAGGGAGCAGTTCTTC. It encodes CAWSVGVGQGAREQFF.

The rearrangement uses TRBV6-5 and TRBJ1-4; D is unresolved. The germline V gene has CDR1 MNHEY and CDR2 SVGAGI. V was cut by 6 bases and J by 10 bases, with 21 bases left in between. This CDR3 has 15 amino acids. This chain's CDR3 is CASSQPRAGVGKLFF. For the CDR3, the DNA is TGTGCCAGCAGCCAACCCCGGGCAGGTGTCGGAAAACTGTTTTTT.

This clone was seen repeatedly, ten times or more. The chain carries TRBV30 and TRBJ1-1; 8 bases align to TRBD1. The CDR3 has 14 amino acids. Germline CDR1 GTSNPN, CDR2 SVGIG (reference sequence). The ends lost 0 bases at V and 10 bases at J; junction bases unmatched: 10. The CDR3 DNA is TGTGCCTGGAGTGTAGAACAGGGGGTAGGGGGAGCTTTCTTT. Protein sequence: CAWSVEQGVGGAFF.

This rearrangement joins TRBV6-5 to TRBJ1-4; D unclear. V gave up 10 bases and J gave up 7 bases, with 7 bases separating them. The CDR3 loop spans 10 amino acids. Germline CDR1 reads MNHEY; CDR2 reads SVGAGI. DNA for the CDR3: TGTGCCACCATATTTGAAAAACTGTTTTTT. It encodes CATIFEKLFF.

The chain combines TRBV28 with TRBJ1-1; no clear D. This CDR3 has 15 residues. Trimming left V 6 bases short and J 2 bases short, with 16 bases between. In germline, CDR1 is MDHEN, CDR2 SYDVKM. The CDR3 loop reads CASSLPYSGNTEAFF. CDR3 bases: TGTGCCAGCAGCCTCCCCTATTCGGGTAACACTGAAGCTTTCTTT.

This sequence joins TRBV7-2 and TRBJ2-2; 8 nucleotides line up with TRBD1. This CDR3 spans 16 amino acids. Germline CDR1 is SGHTA and CDR2 is FQGNSA. Trimming took 2 bases from V and 0 from J; bases not matched to a gene: 2. The CDR3, as DNA: TGTGCCAGCAGCTTATTACAGGGGGCGAACACCGGGGAGCTGTTTTTT. Its protein is CASSLLQGANTGELFF.

The chain carries TRBV6-5 and TRBJ1-3; D gene uncertain. Germline values: CDR1 MNHEY, CDR2 SVGAGI. V lost 0 bases and J lost 0, with 9 bases in between. This CDR3 is 16 amino acids long. CDR3 residues: CASSYSPGSSGNTIYF. In nucleotides, the CDR3 is TGTGCCAGCAGTTACTCGCCGGGGAGCTCTGGAAACACCATATATTTT.

The chain links TRBV4-2 to TRBJ1-6; D not certain. Germline lookup yields CDR1 LGHNA and CDR2 YNFKEQ. The CDR3 loop spans 19 amino acids. V shed 3 bases and J shed 0 bases, with 18 bases lying between them. CDR3 bases: TGTGCCAGCAGCCATGCGCTCGGGTCCCCAAGCTCCTATAATTCACCCCTCCACTTT. Protein sequence: CASSHALGSPSSYNSPLHF.

This clone was recorded only once. This rearrangement joins TRBV29-1 to TRBJ1-2, with D tentatively TRBD1 (5 bases). This CDR3 region has 12 residues. Germline values: CDR1 SQVTM, CDR2 ANQGSEA. V was clipped by 7 bases and J by 6 bases, with 15 bases between them. Here the CDR3 DNA reads TGCAGCGGAAGTGGTGGGGCGGATGGCTACACCTTC. It specifies CSGSGGADGYTF.

This clone appeared once. The CDR3 DNA reads TGTGCCAGCAGTTACAACTGGGCCAACGTCCTGACTTTC. Its protein product is CASSYNWANVLTF. The rearrangement links TRBV6-2 or TRBV6-3 to TRBJ2-6; no definite D call. Trimming stripped 2 bases from V and 5 bases from J, with 4 bases between. Looked up from germline, CDR1 is MNHEY and CDR2 is SVGEGT. This CDR3 is built from 13 residues.

The chain couples TRBV7-8 to TRBJ1-1; a weak D match, TRBD1 (6 bases). The V gene's germline CDR1 is SGHVS and CDR2 FQNEAQ. The V gene lost 4 bases and the J gene lost 1 base, with 13 bases spanning the gap. The CDR3 has 15 amino acids. The CDR3 sequence: CASSWGQGGNTEAFF. The CDR3 DNA sequence: TGTGCCAGCAGCTGGGGGCAGGGCGGGAACACTGAAGCTTTCTTT.

This sequence joins TRBV30 and TRBJ1-2, with TRBD1 as a possible D gene (6 bases). Germline V lookup: CDR1 GTSNPN, CDR2 SVGIG (reference sequence). The V gene lost 3 bases and the J gene lost 4 bases, with 12 bases spanning the gap. This CDR3 has 13 amino acids. The CDR3 nucleotides read TGTGCCTGGAGCTCAGGGGCCCCCTATGGCTACACCTTC. It specifies CAWSSGAPYGYTF.

The chain couples TRBV10-2 to TRBJ1-1; D possibly corresponds to TRBD1 (6 bases). The V gene's germline CDR1 is WSHSY and CDR2 SAAADI. The CDR3 extends over 14 amino acids. Trimming left V 7 bases short and J 3 bases short, with 15 bases between. CDR3 amino acids: CASTPGQGYTEAFF. The CDR3 bases are TGCGCCAGCACCCCGGGGCAGGGGTACACTGAAGCTTTCTTT.

The V call is TRBV5-4, the J call TRBJ2-3; 12 positions agree with TRBD2. The germline gives CDR1 SGHNT, CDR2 YYREEE (reference sequence). The junction had 13 bases not matched to a gene; V was cut back by 0 bases and J by 8 bases. The CDR3 contains 18 residues. CDR3 bases: TGTGCCAGCAGCTTGGCAGCTAGCGGGGGGGCGCACCCGGTTACGCAGTATTTT. Translating gives CASSLAASGGAHPVTQYF.

The rearrangement joins TRBV10-3 to TRBJ1-1, with D hard to call. V was trimmed by 0 bases and J by 1 base, leaving 12 bases between them. Germline V gene data show CDR1 as ENHRY and CDR2 as SYGVKD. The CDR3 length is 16 residues. CDR3: CAISESLGMTNTEAFF. The CDR3 coding sequence is TGTGCCATCAGTGAGTCGCTGGGCATGACGAACACTGAAGCTTTCTTT.

The chain combines TRBV6-4 with TRBJ2-2; 10 bases are shared with TRBD2. There are 17 residues in the CDR3. Germline loops: CDR1 MRHNA, CDR2 SNTAGT. J lost 4 bases, V lost 0 bases, and 5 bases had no gene match. CDR3 in amino acids: CASSDSSSGSITGELFF. DNA of the CDR3: TGTGCCAGCAGTGACTCATCTAGCGGGAGTATCACCGGGGAGCTGTTTTTT.

The count of this clone is one. This chain connects TRBV6-5 to TRBJ1-6; D possibly corresponds to TRBD1 (6 bases). Germline V gene lookup returns CDR1 MNHEY and CDR2 SVGAGI. Trimming cost V 6 bases and J 8 bases, with 11 bases left between them. This CDR3 is 13 amino acids long. The CDR3 nucleotides read TGTGCCAGCAGCCCAAGGGGGGATTCACCCCTCCACTTT. Amino acid sequence: CASSPRGDSPLHF.

The chain carries TRBV11-2 and TRBJ1-4; weak D call: TRBD1 (6 bases). The CDR3 consists of 18 residues. The germline V gene encodes CDR1 SGHAT and CDR2 FQNNGV. The V end lost 1 base, the J end lost 7 bases, and 22 bases lay between the germline ends. This CDR3 reads CASSLVEGVGEFGEKLFF. CDR3 coding DNA: TGTGCCAGCAGCTTAGTAGAGGGGGTAGGGGAATTCGGTGAAAAACTGTTTTTT.

V and J are TRBV12-3 or TRBV12-4 and TRBJ1-2; no clear D. The CDR3 consists of 13 residues. Between the trimmed V and J ends, which lost 0 bases and 6 bases, there was a span of 8 bases. The CDR3 DNA follows: TGTGCCAGCAGTTTAGCGCTGGTGGATGGCTACACCTTC. This translates into CASSLALVDGYTF.

This CDR3 reads CASSAGGGLNEKLFF. The CDR3 DNA reads as TGTGCCAGCAGCGCGGGCGGGGGGTTGAATGAAAAACTGTTTTTT. The chain uses TRBV11-2 and TRBJ1-4; D might be TRBD1 (5 bases). From germline, CDR1 is SGHAT and CDR2 FQNNGV. V gave up 5 bases and J gave up 5 bases, with 15 bases separating them. The CDR3 length is 15 residues. Full variable domain (missing parts from reference TRBV11-2 and TRBJ1-4): EAGVAQSPRYKIIEKRQSVAFWCNPISGHATLYWYQQILGQGPKLLIQFQNNGVVDDSQLPKDRFSAERLKGVDSTLKIQPAKLEDSAVYLCASSAGGGLNEKLFFGSGTQLSVL.

The rearrangement uses TRBV5-1 and TRBJ2-1; the D is unclear. Looked up from germline, CDR1 is SGHRS and CDR2 is YFSETQ. The CDR3 loop spans 14 amino acids. Trimming removed 4 bases from V and 6 bases from J, with 14 bases in between. DNA of the CDR3: TGCGCCAGCAGCCCCAGTGGATCGGCCAATGAGCAGTTCTTC. Amino acid sequence: CASSPSGSANEQFF.